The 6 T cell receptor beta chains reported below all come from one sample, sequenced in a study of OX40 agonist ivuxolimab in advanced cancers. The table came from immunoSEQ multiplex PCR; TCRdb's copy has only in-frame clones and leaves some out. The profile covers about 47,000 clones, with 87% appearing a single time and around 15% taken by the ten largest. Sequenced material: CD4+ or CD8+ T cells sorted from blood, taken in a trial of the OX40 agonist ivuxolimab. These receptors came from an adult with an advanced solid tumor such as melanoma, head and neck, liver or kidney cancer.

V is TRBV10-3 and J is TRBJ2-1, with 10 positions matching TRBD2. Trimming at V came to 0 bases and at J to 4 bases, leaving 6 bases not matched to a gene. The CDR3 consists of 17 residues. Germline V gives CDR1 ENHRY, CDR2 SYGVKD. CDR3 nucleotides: TGTGCCATCAGTGAGTCAGTAGCGGGAGGCCTTTACAATGAGCAGTTCTTC. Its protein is CAISESVAGGLYNEQFF.

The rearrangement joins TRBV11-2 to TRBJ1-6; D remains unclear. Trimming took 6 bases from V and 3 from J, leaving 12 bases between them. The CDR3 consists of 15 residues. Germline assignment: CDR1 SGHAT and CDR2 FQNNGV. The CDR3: CASRSHGFYNSPLHF. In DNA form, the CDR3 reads TGTGCCAGCAGGTCACACGGATTCTATAATTCACCCCTCCACTTT.

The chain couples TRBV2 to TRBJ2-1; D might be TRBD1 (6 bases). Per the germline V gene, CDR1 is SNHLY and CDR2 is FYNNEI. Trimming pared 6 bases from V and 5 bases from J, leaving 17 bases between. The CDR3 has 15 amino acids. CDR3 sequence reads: CASRRTGQTNNEQFF. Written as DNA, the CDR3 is TGTGCCAGCAGGCGAACCGGACAGACAAACAATGAGCAGTTCTTC.

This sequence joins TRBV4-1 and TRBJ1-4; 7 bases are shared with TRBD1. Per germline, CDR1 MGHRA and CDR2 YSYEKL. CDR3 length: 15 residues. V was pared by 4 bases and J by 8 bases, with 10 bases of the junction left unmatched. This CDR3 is CASSLTTGPAEKLFF. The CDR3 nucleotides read TGCGCCAGCAGCCTAACGACAGGGCCGGCCGAAAAACTGTTTTTT.

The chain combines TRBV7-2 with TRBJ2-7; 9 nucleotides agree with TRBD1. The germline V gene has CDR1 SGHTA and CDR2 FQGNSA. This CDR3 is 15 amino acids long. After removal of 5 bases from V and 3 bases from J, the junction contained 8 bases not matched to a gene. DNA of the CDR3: TGTGCCAGCAGCCCAGGGGGACAGGGCCGCTACGAGCAGTACTTC. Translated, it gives CASSPGGQGRYEQYF. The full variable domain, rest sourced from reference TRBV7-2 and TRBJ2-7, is GAGVSQSPSNKVTEKGKDVELRCDPISGHTALYWYRQSLGQGLEFLIYFQGNSAPDKSGLPSDRFSAERTGGSVSTLTIQRTQQEDSAVYLCASSPGGQGRYEQYFGPGTRLTVT.

The CDR3 DNA sequence: TGTGCCAGCAGCTTAGGTGGTTGGAGCACAGATACGCAGTATTTT. Translating gives CASSLGGWSTDTQYF. The chain uses TRBV7-2 and TRBJ2-3, with unresolved D. Germline V gene data show CDR1 as SGHTA and CDR2 as FQGNSA. V was clipped by 1 base and J by 0 bases, with 8 bases between them. The CDR3 has 15 residues.